This T cell receptor beta chain was sequenced during a study of blood T cells in healthy people across ages. Through a sample-barcoded 5' primer and a J-beta primer mix, a second PCR was run for roughly 6 to 12 cycles. With 12 random nucleotides, a template-switch adaptor tagged each individual cDNA molecule. TCRdb used MiXCR to reprocess the 5' RACE reads, holding one entry per CDR3 protein. The data contain some 920,000 distinct CDR3 sequences, about 51% of them singletons. The origin of this receptor is an older woman in good health. Sequencing was performed on blood.

CDR3 coding DNA: TGCGCCAGCAGCCAGATCGGGGGATCGGGCGAGCAGTACTTC. It specifies CASSQIGGSGEQYF. This sequence joins TRBV4-1 and TRBJ2-7, with D tentatively TRBD2 (6 bases). CDR3 length: 14 residues. V lost 3 bases to trimming and J lost 6 bases, with 15 bases between them. CDR1 is MGHRA and CDR2 is YSYEKL in the germline V gene.